Shown below are 19 T cell receptor beta chains from a single sample sequenced in a study (dated by TCRdb to the mid-2010s). The library relied on 5' RACE. The run used an Illumina MiSeq. The public reads were run again by TCRdb, first through fastp at Q25 and then through MiXCR, and only productive beta chains were kept. Rows are combined by CDR3 protein, so each entry shows the most common genes and DNA. This sample lists approximately 40,000 distinct CDR3 sequences; over 25% were detected once. Clones ranked in the top ten supply just over 4% of the sample. The material sequenced was tumor-infiltrating memory CD4+ T cells sorted from the breast tumor. The cell subset or site label here, explained by the study, means: memory CD4+ T cells, CD4+CD45RO+CD25-. The receptors were gathered from a female donor with breast cancer.

This clonotype was detected many times. The rearrangement links TRBV4-2 to TRBJ2-2, with 9 positions matching TRBD1. The trim removed 1 base at V and 6 bases at J, leaving 9 bases unmatched. The CDR3 has 17 amino acids. Germline V gene data show CDR1 as LGHNA and CDR2 as YNFKEQ. CDR3 in amino acids: CASSQVYRDRASGELFF. Written as DNA, the CDR3 is TGTGCCAGCAGCCAAGTATACCGGGACAGGGCGTCCGGGGAGCTGTTTTTT.

This clonotype was seen a few times. A read error may be the cause here, since a much bigger clone is one base away. J is TRBJ2-4 and V is TRBV5-1; D uncertain. Per the germline V gene, CDR1 is SGHRS and CDR2 is YFSETQ. V lost 4 bases to trimming and J lost 4 bases, with 15 bases between them. This CDR3 contains 15 residues. CDR3 loop: CASSVDAGLKNIQYF. CDR3 bases: TGCGCCAGCAGCGTGGACGCCGGGCTTAAAAACATTCAGTACTTC.

This clonotype was counted only a few times. The chain recombines TRBV29-1 with TRBJ2-1; a possible D gene is TRBD1 (6 bases). The germline V gene has CDR1 SQVTM and CDR2 ANQGSEA. The CDR3 sequence is 13 residues long. Trimming removed 7 bases at V and 8 bases at J, with 18 bases between. The DNA for the CDR3 is TGCAGCGCGGAGAGGGGGATCGTCGATGAGCAGTTCTTC. It specifies CSAERGIVDEQFF.

This clonotype rates as medium-sized. The chain combines TRBV4-2 with TRBJ2-5; D gene ambiguous. V was clipped by 1 base and J by 3 bases, with 12 bases between them. The germline CDR1 and CDR2 sequences are LGHNA and YNFKEQ. The CDR3 length is 15 residues. In DNA, the CDR3 is TGTGCCAGCAGCCAAGTCCGGGCGAACAAAGAGACCCAGTACTTC. It translates to CASSQVRANKETQYF.

This chain uses TRBV20-1 with TRBJ2-7; a weak D match, TRBD1 (5 bases). The CDR3 loop spans 13 amino acids. V gave up 6 bases and J gave up 1 base, with 13 bases separating them. Germline V gene data show CDR1 as DFQATT and CDR2 as SNEGSKA (reference sequence). CDR3 sequence: CSADSPGSYEQYF. In DNA, the CDR3 is TGCAGTGCAGACAGTCCAGGGTCCTACGAGCAGTACTTC.

This chain connects TRBV20-1 to TRBJ2-3, with D tentatively TRBD2 (6 bases). The ends were cut back, 2 bases at V and 2 bases at J, with 17 bases in the middle. CDR1 is DFQATT and CDR2 is SNEGSKA in the germline V gene (reference sequence). This CDR3 spans 16 amino acids. The CDR3 region is CSARSGSHGNTDTQYF. The DNA for the CDR3 is TGCAGTGCTAGAAGCGGGTCCCACGGGAACACAGATACGCAGTATTTT.

The sample holds many counts of this clonotype. Compared with germline, one end of the junction differs, possibly owing to a read error. The genes are TRBV4-1 and TRBJ1-1; maybe TRBD1 (6 bases). The CDR3 is made up of 15 amino acids. Germline V gives CDR1 MGHRA, CDR2 YSYEKL. The CDR3 here is CASSQVQGRATEAFF. In DNA, the CDR3 is TGCGCCAGCAGCCAAGTTCAGGGGAGGGCCACTGAAGCCTTCTTT.

The V and J genes are TRBV6-1 and TRBJ2-5; the match to TRBD1 covers 9 bases. Germline V gene data show CDR1 as MNHNS and CDR2 as SASEGT. V was clipped by 2 bases and J by 4 bases; unmatched bases: 5. This CDR3 is 15 amino acids long. CDR3 bases: TGTGCCAGCAGTGAAACACAGGGGGCACGAGAGACCCAGTACTTC. It specifies CASSETQGARETQYF.

The chain joins TRBV5-1 to TRBJ2-5, with TRBD2 identical over 7 bases. After removal of 6 bases from V and 5 bases from J, the junction contained 10 bases not matched to a gene. Germline CDR1 reads SGHRS; CDR2 reads YFSETQ. The CDR3 is made up of 14 amino acids. CDR3 in DNA: TGCGCCAGCACCTCTCCTTCCGGGGGGGAGACCCAGTACTTC. It encodes CASTSPSGGETQYF.

This clonotype was seen repeatedly, ten times or more. This chain uses TRBV20-1 with TRBJ2-1, with 10 bases matching TRBD2. The germline V gene encodes CDR1 DFQATT and CDR2 SNEGSKA (reference sequence). After removal of 1 base from V and 5 bases from J, the junction contained 5 bases not matched to a gene. The CDR3 covers 15 residues. CDR3 DNA sequence: TGCAGTGCTAGAGTTCCGGGACTAGCGCACAATGAGCAGTTCTTC. Translated, it gives CSARVPGLAHNEQFF.

This clonotype was counted only a few times. V gene TRBV20-1 combines with J gene TRBJ2-7; D may be TRBD2 (6 bases). The V gene's germline CDR1 is DFQATT and CDR2 SNEGSKA (reference sequence). Trimming stripped 0 bases from V and 4 bases from J, with 13 bases between. The CDR3 loop spans 14 amino acids. The CDR3 DNA reads as TGCAGTGCTAGAGATACGGGGGTCGGGTACGAGCAGTACTTC. It specifies CSARDTGVGYEQYF.

V and J are TRBV18 and TRBJ2-5; weak D call: TRBD2 (6 bases). Germline lookup yields CDR1 KGHSH and CDR2 LQKENI. V gave up 5 bases and J gave up 7 bases, with 23 bases separating them. The CDR3 is 16 amino acids. CDR3 DNA sequence: TGTGCCAGCTCAGAGCAGGGAGGAGCGGTTGGAGGGACCCAGTACTTC. It encodes CASSEQGGAVGGTQYF.

J is TRBJ1-6 and V is TRBV7-9, with 8 bases fitting TRBD1. The CDR3 length is 16 residues. V shed 1 base, J shed 7 bases, and the junction held 6 bases outside the gene matches. Germline V gene lookup returns CDR1 SEHNR and CDR2 FQNEAQ (reference sequence). The CDR3 loop reads CASSLGPQGGNSPLHF. The CDR3 DNA reads as TGTGCCAGCAGCTTAGGCCCACAGGGGGGCAATTCACCCCTCCACTTT.

This sequence joins TRBV7-2 and TRBJ1-4; D ambiguous. The V end lost 2 bases, the J end lost 8 bases, and 9 bases lay between the germline ends. Looked up from germline, CDR1 is SGHTA and CDR2 is FQGNSA. This CDR3 is 13 amino acids long. CDR3 protein: CASSLYLGEKLFF. The CDR3 nucleotides are TGTGCCAGCAGCTTATATCTGGGGGAAAAACTGTTTTTT.

This clonotype appeared a few times. The junction departs from germline at one end; a sequencing error may be responsible. V usage is TRBV5-1 and J usage is TRBJ2-5; TRBD1 aligns across 7 bases. CDR3 size: 12 residues. CDR1 is SGHRS, CDR2 YFSETQ, per germline. As DNA, the CDR3 is TGCGCCAGCCGGGACAGCCAAGAGACCCAGTGCTTC. Protein: CASRDSQETQCF.

The chain carries TRBV6-2 or TRBV6-3 and TRBJ2-5, with TRBD1 matching over 9 bases. The J segment lost 5 bases and the V segment lost 6 bases, leaving 4 bases of the junction unmatched. CDR3 size: 13 residues. Germline assignment: CDR1 MNHEY and CDR2 SVGEGT. Here the CDR3 reads CASSRQGDETQYF. DNA for the CDR3: TGTGCCAGCAGCAGACAGGGGGACGAGACCCAGTACTTC.

The table lists this clonotype with many counts. J is TRBJ2-6 and V is TRBV7-9, with D tentatively TRBD2 (6 bases). CDR1 SEHNR and CDR2 FQNEAQ come from the germline V gene (reference sequence). The CDR3 covers 16 residues. Deletions cut 6 bases from V and 2 bases from J, with 14 bases between. The CDR3 region is CASRDSRGTGANVLTF. Here the CDR3 DNA reads TGTGCCAGCAGGGACTCACGGGGGACTGGGGCCAACGTCCTGACTTTC.

CDR3 bases: TGCAGTGCTAGGCGACAGTTCCAAGAGACCCAGTACTTC. This encodes CSARRQFQETQYF. V usage is TRBV20-1 and J usage is TRBJ2-5, with TRBD1 as a possible D gene (5 bases). V lost 3 bases and J 1 base, leaving 9 bases between the germline ends. CDR1 and CDR2 from the germline V gene are DFQATT and SNEGSKA (reference sequence). This CDR3 spans 13 amino acids.

This chain joins TRBV7-2 and TRBJ2-7, with 7 bases lining up with TRBD1. Losses at the gene ends were 6 bases for V and 1 base for J; bases not matched to a gene: 6. The CDR3 is 14 amino acids. In germline, CDR1 is SGHTA, CDR2 FQGNSA. CDR3 nucleotides: TGTGCCAGCAGATCGACAGGGATATCCTACGAGCAGTACTTC. This translates into CASRSTGISYEQYF.